The 16 T cell receptor beta chains below all came from one sample that was sequenced in a study of T cell repertoires in cytomegalovirus infection. These receptors are not linked to any known antigen. TCRdb redid the calling of the reads with MiXCR, one entry per CDR3 protein. The repertoire consists of some 940,000 distinct CDR3 sequences, with 25% to 40% occurring once and the leading ten covering 13%. This sample comprised cultured CD8+ T cells from PBMCs, obtained from culture after CMV antigen stimulation. Receptors originate from a human donor in good health (CMV status not recorded). Some clones in this sample may be carry-over from other donors' samples.

This clonotype was picked up a small number of times. The rearrangement joins TRBV6-2 or TRBV6-3 to TRBJ2-3; 7 nucleotides agree with TRBD1. Losses at the gene ends were 6 bases for V and 1 base for J; bases not matched to a gene: 13. The CDR3 runs to 17 residues. Per the germline V gene, CDR1 is MNHEY and CDR2 is SVGEGT. The CDR3 region is CASRSVQRGPGTDTQYF. The CDR3 coding sequence is TGTGCCAGCAGGTCGGTCCAAAGGGGGCCAGGCACAGATACGCAGTATTTT.

The chain employs TRBV19 and TRBJ1-2; possible D gene TRBD1, 6 bases. Germline values: CDR1 LNHDA, CDR2 SQIVND (reference sequence). There are 13 residues in the CDR3. CDR3 sequence (DNA): TGTGCGCCGAGGTCTGGGGGGCGCAATGGCTACACCTTC. Translating it yields CAPRSGGRNGYTF.

CDR3 loop: CAIRDRTGNTIYF. CDR3 nucleotide sequence: TGTGCCATCAGAGACAGAACTGGAAACACCATATATTTT. The rearrangement links TRBV10-3 to TRBJ1-3; weak D call: TRBD1 (5 bases). Germline V lookup: CDR1 ENHRY, CDR2 SYGVKD. V was clipped by 6 bases and J by 2 bases, with 8 bases between them. The length of the CDR3 is 13 residues.

There are a few counts of this clonotype. The chain couples TRBV6-1 to TRBJ1-5; 7 nucleotides line up with TRBD1. CDR1 is MNHNS, CDR2 SASEGT, per germline. This CDR3 spans 17 amino acids. Unmatched junction bases numbered 7, after V lost 2 bases and J lost 0 bases. DNA for the CDR3: TGTGCCAGCAGTGAATGGGGGACAGACTATAGCAATCAGCCCCAGCATTTT. Amino acids: CASSEWGTDYSNQPQHF.

This clonotype was counted between two and nine times. The chain employs TRBV15 and TRBJ2-7; D is uncertain. This CDR3 comprises 14 residues. The V end was cut by 3 bases, the J end by 0 bases, with 9 bases between. Germline V lookup: CDR1 LNHNV, CDR2 YYDKDF (reference sequence). CDR3 region: CATSRNGNSYEQYV. The CDR3 bases are TGTGCCACCAGCAGGAACGGAAACTCCTACGAGCAGTACGTC.

J is TRBJ2-6 and V is TRBV7-9, with D possibly TRBD1 on 6 matching bases. The V gene's germline CDR1 is SEHNR and CDR2 FQNEAQ (reference sequence). V shed 4 bases and J shed 2 bases, with 9 bases lying between them. This CDR3 contains 15 residues. The CDR3 loop is CASSYNRAGANVLTF. DNA for the CDR3: TGTGCCAGCAGCTACAACAGGGCTGGGGCCAACGTCCTGACTTTC.

V and J are TRBV7-6 and TRBJ1-3; TRBD1 aligns across 7 bases. With V trimmed by 7 bases and J by 0 bases, 12 bases remained unmatched. The CDR3 is made up of 17 amino acids. Germline-derived CDR1 and CDR2 are SGHVS and FNYEAQ. The CDR3 nucleotides read TGTGCCAGCACTCCAGGGGGGGTTCCGAGCTCTGGAAACACCATATATTTT. This encodes CASTPGGVPSSGNTIYF.

The V and J genes are TRBV6-2 or TRBV6-3 and TRBJ1-4; D perhaps matches TRBD1 (5 bases). The CDR3 consists of 17 residues. V was trimmed by 7 bases and J by 2 bases, leaving 20 bases between them. Germline CDR1 reads MNHEY; CDR2 reads SVGEGT. For the CDR3, the DNA is TGTGCCAGCACCACTACTACAGGATTACATACTAATGAAAAACTGTTTTTT. Its protein is CASTTTTGLHTNEKLFF.

The V gene is TRBV29-1, the J gene TRBJ2-5; 9 bases agree with TRBD1. Germline CDR1 and CDR2: SQVTM and ANQGSEA. The CDR3 contains 17 residues. Trimming took 0 bases from V and 7 from J; bases not matched to a gene: 15. The CDR3 loop reads CSVEEEVGDRVQGTQYF. Written as DNA, the CDR3 is TGCAGCGTTGAAGAAGAAGTTGGGGACAGGGTACAGGGGACCCAGTACTTC.

V and J are TRBV6-1 and TRBJ2-5; 7 bases map to TRBD1. The CDR3 runs 15 residues. Germline CDR1 MNHNS, CDR2 SASEGT. The V and J ends lost 4 bases and 5 bases, in that order; junction bases with no gene match: 10. In nucleotides, the CDR3 is TGTGCCAGCAGTGGTGAGGACAGGTTATCCGAGACCCAGTACTTC. It encodes CASSGEDRLSETQYF.

This chain links TRBV28 with TRBJ2-2; either TRBD1 or TRBD2 may fit D (5 bases each). V dropped 2 bases and J dropped 7 bases, with 8 bases sitting between them. CDR1 is MDHEN, CDR2 SYDVKM, per germline. The length of the CDR3 is 13 residues. CDR3 region: CASSLGDRGELFF. The CDR3 DNA sequence: TGTGCCAGCAGTTTAGGGGACCGCGGGGAGCTGTTTTTT. Looking up the rest from reference TRBV28 and TRBJ2-2 gives the full variable domain: DVKVTQSSRYLVKRTGEKVFLECVQDMDHENMFWYRQDPGLGLRLIYFSYDVKMKEKGDIPEGYSVSREKKERFSLILESASTNQTSMYLCASSLGDRGELFFGEGSRLTVL.

This clonotype was observed many times. The chain employs TRBV7-6 and TRBJ1-1, with D perhaps matching TRBD1 (5 bases). The germline V and J ends were trimmed by 5 bases and 0 bases, with 13 bases remaining between them. CDR3 length: 15 residues. From germline, CDR1 is SGHVS and CDR2 FNYEAQ. In DNA, the CDR3 is TGTGCCAGCAGCGGGGCCGCGGGAGTGAACACTGAAGCTTTCTTT. It specifies CASSGAAGVNTEAFF. The variable domain in full, with the rest retrieved from reference TRBV7-6 and TRBJ1-1, is GAGVSQSPRYKVTKRGQDVALRCDPISGHVSLYWYRQALGQGPEFLTYFNYEAQQDKSGLPNDRFSAERPEGSISTLTIQRTEQRDSAMYRCASSGAAGVNTEAFFGQGTRLTVV.

This clonotype was counted many times. This sequence joins TRBV7-8 and TRBJ2-1; 11 bases are shared with TRBD2. In germline, CDR1 is SGHVS, CDR2 FQNEAQ. The CDR3 has 16 amino acids. V shed 3 bases and J 4 bases; nucleotides not matched to a gene: 5. CDR3 protein: CASSFIAGGPYNEQFF. The CDR3 nucleotides are TGTGCCAGCAGCTTCATAGCGGGGGGGCCGTACAATGAGCAGTTCTTC.

The chain carries TRBV2 and TRBJ1-1; 9 bases fit TRBD1. The junction had 8 bases not matched to a gene; V was cut back by 6 bases and J by 0 bases. CDR1 and CDR2 from the germline V gene are SNHLY and FYNNEI. CDR3 size: 16 residues. CDR3 nucleotides: TGTGCCAGCAGCCGGGACAGGGAGGGAATGAACACTGAAGCTTTCTTT. Its protein product is CASSRDREGMNTEAFF.

This clonotype showed up just a few times. The rearrangement uses TRBV7-4 and TRBJ2-1, with D hard to call. Germline V gene data show CDR1 as SGHVT and CDR2 as SQSDAQ. The CDR3 runs to 15 residues. V lost 0 bases to trimming and J lost 4 bases, with 10 bases between them. CDR3 amino acids: CASSLAGIGYNEQFF. The CDR3 nucleotides are TGTGCCAGCAGCTTAGCAGGGATCGGGTACAATGAGCAGTTCTTC.

The chain links TRBV9 to TRBJ1-5; maybe TRBD1 (6 bases). Germline V gene lookup returns CDR1 SGDLS and CDR2 YYNGEE. V dropped 3 bases and J dropped 1 base, with 11 bases sitting between them. The CDR3 has 15 residues. For the CDR3, the DNA is TGTGCCAGCAGCGGCACAGGGAGGAGCAATCAGCCCCAGCATTTT. Encoded protein: CASSGTGRSNQPQHF.